This T cell receptor (beta chain) was retrieved from a study of blood T cell repertoires in COVID-19. Assay used: immunoSEQ multiplex PCR; TCRdb lists only in-frame clones, some missing. The sample has approximately 97,000 clones; 70% to 90% are singletons. There are 18 residues in the CDR3. From germline, CDR1 is ENHRY and CDR2 SYGVKD. V lost 10 bases and J 0 bases, leaving 22 bases between the germline ends. This clonotype originated in a man aged 50 or older with active COVID-19. Sample: peripheral blood. The V call is TRBV10-3, the J call TRBJ2-6; possible D gene TRBD1, 6 bases. CDR3 DNA sequence: TGTGCCAGCACTAGTGGGCAGGGGATTTCCTCTGGGGCCAACGTCCTGACTTTC. Residues: CASTSGQGISSGANVLTF.